This record looks at one T cell receptor beta chain sequence and its context. The antigen is not known. Vbeta (60) and Jbeta (13) primers were used in the PCR. This table comes from immunoSEQ multiplex PCR, and its TCRdb copy is limited to in-frame clones, with some not included. This sample has about 120,000 clones, with 75% found just once. Trimming removed 7 bases at V and 2 bases at J, with 17 bases between. The germline gives CDR1 MNHEY, CDR2 SVGAGI. This CDR3 is 15 amino acids long. The data were taken from a study of cytomegalovirus exposure and HLA in healthy donors. The study's findings and limits: Most sequenced TCRs were rare (though some public TCRs occurred in many donors).

Sequencing was performed on PBMCs. This TCR came from a woman aged 45-60 years in good health and CMV-seronegative. J is TRBJ1-1 and V is TRBV6-5; tentative D call: TRBD1 (5 bases). Here the CDR3 reads CASTLKPTANTEAFF. The CDR3 bases are TGTGCCAGCACCCTTAAACCGACAGCTAACACTGAAGCTTTCTTT.